This record concerns one T cell receptor beta chain sequence. This CDR3 spans 12 amino acids. V was trimmed by 0 bases and J by 8 bases, leaving 5 bases between them. CDR1 and CDR2 (germline): LGHNA, YNFKEQ. The data were obtained in a study of blood T cell repertoires in COVID-19. Across the study: Whether acute or convalescent, the COVID-19 samples came from the United States, Italy and Spain. T cells, B-cell-depleted T cells, or PBMCs supplied cDNA or gDNA.

Profiled with immunoSEQ multiplex PCR; TCRdb holds only in-frame clones, not every one. The repertoire holds over 200,000 clones, with 83% as singletons. Seattle patients were enrolled during active infection and followed longitudinally. V and J are TRBV4-2 and TRBJ2-1, with unresolved D. The sample taken for sequencing was peripheral blood. This sequence was found in a woman aged 25-40 years with COVID-19, enrolled during active disease. CDR3 DNA: TGTGCCAGCAGCCAAGAGAGGTATGAGCAGTTCTTC. It codes for CASSQERYEQFF.